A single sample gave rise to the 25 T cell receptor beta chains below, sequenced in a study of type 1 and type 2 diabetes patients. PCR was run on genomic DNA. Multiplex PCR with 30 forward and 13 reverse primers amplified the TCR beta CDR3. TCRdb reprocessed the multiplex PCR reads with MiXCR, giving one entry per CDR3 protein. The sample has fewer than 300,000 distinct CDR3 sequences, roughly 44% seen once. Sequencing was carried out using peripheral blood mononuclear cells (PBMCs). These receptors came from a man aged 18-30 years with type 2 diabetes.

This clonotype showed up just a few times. CDR3 loop: CASSQEDASYEQYF. For the CDR3, the DNA is TGCGCCAGCAGCCAAGAGGATGCATCCTACGAGCAGTACTTC. The genes are TRBV4-1 and TRBJ2-7; D uncertain. Germline V gene sequence: CDR1 MGHRA, CDR2 YSYEKL. Trimming left V 0 bases short and J 1 base short, with 7 bases between. The CDR3 sequence is 14 residues long.

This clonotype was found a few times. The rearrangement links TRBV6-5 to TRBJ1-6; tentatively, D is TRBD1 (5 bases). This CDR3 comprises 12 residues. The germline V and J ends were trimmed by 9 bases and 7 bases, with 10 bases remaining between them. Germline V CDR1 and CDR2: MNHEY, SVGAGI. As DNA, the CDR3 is TGTGCCAGTGGGGGGTCCAATTCACCCCTCCACTTT. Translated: CASGGSNSPLHF.

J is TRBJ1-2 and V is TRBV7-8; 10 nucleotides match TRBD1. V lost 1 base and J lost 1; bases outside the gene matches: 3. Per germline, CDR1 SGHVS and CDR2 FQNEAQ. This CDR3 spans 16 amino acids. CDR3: CASSLVGDRGNYGYTF. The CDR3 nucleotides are TGTGCCAGCAGCTTAGTGGGGGACAGGGGTAACTATGGCTACACCTTC.

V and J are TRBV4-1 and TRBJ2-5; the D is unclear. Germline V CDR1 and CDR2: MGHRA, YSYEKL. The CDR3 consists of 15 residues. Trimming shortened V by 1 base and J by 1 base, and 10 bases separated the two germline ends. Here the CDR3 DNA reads TGCGCCAGCAGCCAAGGGGCCGAGACCCAAGAGACCCAGTACTTC. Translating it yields CASSQGAETQETQYF.

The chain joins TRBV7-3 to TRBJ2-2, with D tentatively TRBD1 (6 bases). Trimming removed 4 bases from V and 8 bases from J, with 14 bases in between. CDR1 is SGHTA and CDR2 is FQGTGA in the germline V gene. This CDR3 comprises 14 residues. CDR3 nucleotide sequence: TGTGCCAGCAGCTACCAACAGGGTATAGGGGAGCTGTTTTTT. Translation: CASSYQQGIGELFF.

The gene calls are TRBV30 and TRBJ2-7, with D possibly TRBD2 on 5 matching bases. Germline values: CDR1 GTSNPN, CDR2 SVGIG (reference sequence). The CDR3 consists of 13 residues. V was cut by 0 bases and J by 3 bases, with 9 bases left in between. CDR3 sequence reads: CAWSVFAGYEQYF. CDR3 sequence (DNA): TGTGCCTGGAGTGTTTTTGCGGGCTACGAGCAGTACTTC. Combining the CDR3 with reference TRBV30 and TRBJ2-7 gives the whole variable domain SQTIHQWPATLVQPVGSPLSLECTVEGTSNPNLYWYRQAAGRGLQLLFYSVGIGQISSEVPQNLSASRPQDRQFILSSKKLLLSDSGFYLCAWSVFAGYEQYFGPGTRLTVT.

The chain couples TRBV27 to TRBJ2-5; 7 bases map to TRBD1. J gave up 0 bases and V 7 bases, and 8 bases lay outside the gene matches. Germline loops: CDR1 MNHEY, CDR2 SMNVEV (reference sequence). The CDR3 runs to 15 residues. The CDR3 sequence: CASTTTGSYQETQYF. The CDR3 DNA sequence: TGTGCCAGCACCACGACAGGGTCGTACCAAGAGACCCAGTACTTC.

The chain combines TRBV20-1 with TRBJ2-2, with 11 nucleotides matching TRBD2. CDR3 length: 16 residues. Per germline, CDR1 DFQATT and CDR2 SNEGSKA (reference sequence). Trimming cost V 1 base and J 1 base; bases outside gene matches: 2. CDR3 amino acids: CSARGLAGGNTGELFF. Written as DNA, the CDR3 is TGCAGTGCTAGAGGCCTAGCGGGGGGGAACACCGGGGAGCTGTTTTTT.

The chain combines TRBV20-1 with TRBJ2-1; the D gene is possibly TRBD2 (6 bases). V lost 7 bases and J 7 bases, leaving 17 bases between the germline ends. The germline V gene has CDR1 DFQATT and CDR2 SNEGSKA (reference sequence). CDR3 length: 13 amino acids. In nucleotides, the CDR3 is TGCAGTGGAAGCGGGCAGATAAGAAATGAGCAGTTCTTC. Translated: CSGSGQIRNEQFF.

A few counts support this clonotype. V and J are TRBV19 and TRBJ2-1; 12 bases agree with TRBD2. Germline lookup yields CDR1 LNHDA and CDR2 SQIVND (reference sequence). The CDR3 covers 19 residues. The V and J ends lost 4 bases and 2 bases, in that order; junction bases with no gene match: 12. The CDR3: CASSTSLAGGPVTYNEQFF. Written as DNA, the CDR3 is TGTGCCAGTAGTACCTCCCTAGCGGGAGGGCCGGTGACCTACAATGAGCAGTTCTTC.

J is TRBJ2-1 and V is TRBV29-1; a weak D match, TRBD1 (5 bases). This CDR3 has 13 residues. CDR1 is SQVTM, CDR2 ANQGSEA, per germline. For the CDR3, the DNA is TGCAGTGCTAGAGATGGGGCGAGGAATGAGCAGTTCTTC. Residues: CSARDGARNEQFF.

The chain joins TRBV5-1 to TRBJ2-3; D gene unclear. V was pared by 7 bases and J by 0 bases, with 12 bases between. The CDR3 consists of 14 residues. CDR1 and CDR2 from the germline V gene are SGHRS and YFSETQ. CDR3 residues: CASSSGDSTDTQYF. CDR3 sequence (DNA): TGCGCCAGCTCTTCAGGAGATAGCACAGATACGCAGTATTTT.

CDR3 DNA: TGTGCCTGGCGTATGACTAGCAGTTTCACTGAAGCTTTCTTT. Residues: CAWRMTSSFTEAFF. The V and J genes are TRBV30 and TRBJ1-1; unclear D gene. This CDR3 has 14 amino acids. The germline V gene encodes CDR1 GTSNPN and CDR2 SVGIG (reference sequence). Between the trimmed V and J ends, which lost 5 bases and 4 bases, there was a span of 17 bases.

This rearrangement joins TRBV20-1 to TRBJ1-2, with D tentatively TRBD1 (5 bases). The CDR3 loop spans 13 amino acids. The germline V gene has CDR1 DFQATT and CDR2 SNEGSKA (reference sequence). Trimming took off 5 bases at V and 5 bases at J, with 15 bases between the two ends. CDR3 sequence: CSAFSRDGYGYTF. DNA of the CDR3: TGCAGTGCTTTTAGCCGGGACGGTTATGGCTACACCTTC.

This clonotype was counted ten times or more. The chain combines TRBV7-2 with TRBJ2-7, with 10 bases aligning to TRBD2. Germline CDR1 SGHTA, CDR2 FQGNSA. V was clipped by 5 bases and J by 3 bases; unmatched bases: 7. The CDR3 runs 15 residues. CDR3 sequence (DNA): TGTGCCAGCAGCCTCTCCCAGCGGGAGGGCTACGAGCAGTACTTC. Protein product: CASSLSQREGYEQYF.

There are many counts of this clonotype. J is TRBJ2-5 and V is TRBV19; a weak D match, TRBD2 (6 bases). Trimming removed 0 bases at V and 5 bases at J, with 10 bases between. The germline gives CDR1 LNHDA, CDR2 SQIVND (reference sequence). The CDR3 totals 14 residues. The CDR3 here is CASSIEWGDETQYF. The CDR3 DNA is TGTGCCAGTAGTATAGAATGGGGGGATGAGACCCAGTACTTC.

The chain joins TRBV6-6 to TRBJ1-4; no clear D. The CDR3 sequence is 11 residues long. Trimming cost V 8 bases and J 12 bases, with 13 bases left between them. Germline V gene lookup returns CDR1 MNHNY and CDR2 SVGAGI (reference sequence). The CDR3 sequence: CASGLNIELFF. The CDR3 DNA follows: TGTGCCAGCGGTCTAAACATTGAACTGTTTTTT.

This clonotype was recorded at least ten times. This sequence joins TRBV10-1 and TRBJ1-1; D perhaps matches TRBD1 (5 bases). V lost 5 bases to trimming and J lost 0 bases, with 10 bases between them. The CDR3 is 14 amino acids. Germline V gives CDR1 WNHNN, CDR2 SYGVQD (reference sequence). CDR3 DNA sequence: TGCGCCAGCAGTTCGACAGTTCTGAACACTGAAGCTTTCTTT. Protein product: CASSSTVLNTEAFF.

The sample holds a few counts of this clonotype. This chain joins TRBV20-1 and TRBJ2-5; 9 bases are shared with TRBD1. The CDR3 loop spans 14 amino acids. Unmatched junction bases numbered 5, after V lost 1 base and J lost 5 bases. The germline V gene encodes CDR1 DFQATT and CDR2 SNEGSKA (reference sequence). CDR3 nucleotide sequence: TGCAGTGCTAGAGGGACAGGGGACCTGGAGACCCAGTACTTC. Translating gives CSARGTGDLETQYF.

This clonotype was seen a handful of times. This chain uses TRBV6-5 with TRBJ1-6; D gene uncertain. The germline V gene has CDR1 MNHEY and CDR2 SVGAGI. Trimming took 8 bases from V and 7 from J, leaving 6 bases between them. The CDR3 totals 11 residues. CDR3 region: CASSENSPLHF. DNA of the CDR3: TGTGCCAGCTCTGAAAATTCACCCCTCCACTTT.

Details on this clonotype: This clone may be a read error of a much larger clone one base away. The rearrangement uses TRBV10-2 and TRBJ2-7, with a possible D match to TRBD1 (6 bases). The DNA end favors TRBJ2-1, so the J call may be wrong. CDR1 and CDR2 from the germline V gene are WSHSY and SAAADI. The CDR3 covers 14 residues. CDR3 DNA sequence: TGCGCCACGTCAGCCGGACAGCTCATGAATGAGCAGTTCTTC. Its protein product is CATSAGQLMNEQFF.

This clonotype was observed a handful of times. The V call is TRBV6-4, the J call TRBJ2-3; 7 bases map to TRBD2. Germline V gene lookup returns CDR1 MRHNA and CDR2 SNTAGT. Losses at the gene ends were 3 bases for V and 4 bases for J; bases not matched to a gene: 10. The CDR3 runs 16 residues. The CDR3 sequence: CASSEDGGGSADTQYF. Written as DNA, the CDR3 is TGTGCCAGCAGTGAAGACGGCGGGGGATCAGCAGATACGCAGTATTTT.

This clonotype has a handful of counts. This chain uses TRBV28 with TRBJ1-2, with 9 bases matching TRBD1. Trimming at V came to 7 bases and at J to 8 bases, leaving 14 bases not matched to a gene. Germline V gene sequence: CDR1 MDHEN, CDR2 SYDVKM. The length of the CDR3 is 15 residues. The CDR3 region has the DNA TGTGCCAGCAACCCCAGGGACAGGGTGATGGGGGGCTACACCTTC. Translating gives CASNPRDRVMGGYTF.

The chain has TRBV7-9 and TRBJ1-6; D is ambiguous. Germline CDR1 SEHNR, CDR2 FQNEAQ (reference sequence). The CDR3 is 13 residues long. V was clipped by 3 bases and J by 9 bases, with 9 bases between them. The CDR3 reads CASSLSRSSPLHF. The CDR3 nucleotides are TGTGCCAGCAGCTTGTCCAGGTCTTCACCCCTCCACTTT.

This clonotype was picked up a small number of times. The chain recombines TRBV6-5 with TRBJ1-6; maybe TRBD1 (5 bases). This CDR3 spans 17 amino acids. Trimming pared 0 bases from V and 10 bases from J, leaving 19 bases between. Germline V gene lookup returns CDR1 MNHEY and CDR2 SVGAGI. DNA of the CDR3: TGTGCCAGCAGTTACTCGTTCCAGGGTGGTTGGTCGTCACCCCTCCACTTT. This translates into CASSYSFQGGWSSPLHF.